This TCR beta chain derives from a study of identifying expanded T cells in peripheral blood. This CDR3 contains 15 residues. V was cut by 6 bases and J by 2 bases, with 16 bases left in between. CDR1 is SGHTA, CDR2 FQGNSA, per germline. Repertoires were generated with immunoSEQ multiplex PCR, while TCRdb's copy carries only in-frame clones and drops some. Of around 94,000 clones detected, more than 70% appear once; the ten largest clones hold approximately 14%. The sequence was obtained from a person aged 18-70 years in good health. The specimen was blood. The chain is built from TRBV7-2 and TRBJ1-1, with a possible D match to TRBD1 (5 bases). The CDR3 nucleotides read TGTGCCAGCAGTCCCCCGGGCAGGGCAAACACTGAAGCTTTCTTT. Its translation: CASSPPGRANTEAFF.